One T cell receptor beta chain is described in this entry. No antigen is known for it. One entry per CDR3 protein, called by TCRdb with MiXCR from the RT-PCR reads. The sample records hundreds of thousands of distinct CDR3 sequences, 21% being singletons. These data are taken from a study of response to subunit inactivated influenza vaccine. Regarding the study as a whole: The study's authors posited that every seasonal influenza vaccination enlists few new T cells.

Germline V gene data show CDR1 as LGHDT and CDR2 as YNNKEL (reference sequence). Trimming shortened V by 4 bases and J by 0 bases, and 18 bases separated the two germline ends. The CDR3 is made up of 17 amino acids. Sequencing was performed on PBMCs from blood, taken about 19 months after vaccination. This sequence originates from a man in his fifties or sixties who received an inactivated influenza vaccine. The gene calls are TRBV3-1 and TRBJ1-2, with D perhaps TRBD1 (6 bases). The CDR3 sequence is CASSLGTPRRANYGYTF. The CDR3 nucleotides are TGTGCCAGCAGCCTCGGGACACCACGGCGAGCTAACTATGGCTACACCTTC. Full variable domain (remainder filled in from reference TRBV3-1 and TRBJ1-2): DTAVSQTPKYLVTQMGNDKSIKCEQNLGHDTMYWYKQDSKKFLKIMFSYNNKELIINETVPNRFSPKSPDKAHLNLHINSLELGDSAVYFCASSLGTPRRANYGYTFGSGTRLTVV.